These 32 T cell receptor beta chains were sequenced from one sample in a study of blood T cell repertoires in COVID-19. Libraries were prepared by immunoSEQ multiplex PCR; TCRdb keeps only in-frame clonotypes and omits some of them. The sample has 200,000 to 250,000 clones, more than 70% seen once. The sequenced sample consisted of peripheral blood. These receptors all come from a woman in her sixties with acute or convalescent COVID-19.

The chain couples TRBV28 to TRBJ1-1; maybe TRBD1 (5 bases). The germline V gene has CDR1 MDHEN and CDR2 SYDVKM. The CDR3 runs to 15 residues. Trimming shortened V by 3 bases and J by 0 bases, and 11 bases separated the two germline ends. This CDR3 is CASSFPGSMNTEAFF. Written as DNA, the CDR3 is TGTGCCAGCAGTTTTCCAGGGTCCATGAACACTGAAGCTTTCTTT.

The V gene is TRBV28, the J gene TRBJ2-1; 9 bases agree with TRBD2. The CDR3 spans 19 residues. Unmatched junction bases numbered 17, after V lost 1 base and J lost 7 bases. CDR1 is MDHEN and CDR2 is SYDVKM in the germline V gene. The chain's CDR3 is CASSLFRGVLGLASNEQFF. As DNA, the CDR3 is TGTGCCAGCAGTTTATTTCGTGGGGTGTTGGGACTAGCTTCGAATGAGCAGTTCTTC. The whole variable domain, filled in from reference TRBV28 and TRBJ2-1, reads DVKVTQSSRYLVKRTGEKVFLECVQDMDHENMFWYRQDPGLGLRLIYFSYDVKMKEKGDIPEGYSVSREKKERFSLILESASTNQTSMYLCASSLFRGVLGLASNEQFFGPGTRLTVL.

The V call is TRBV5-1, the J call TRBJ1-1; D is uncertain. Germline CDR1 is SGHRS and CDR2 is YFSETQ. Trimming left V 0 bases short and J 0 bases short, with 9 bases between. CDR3 length: 15 amino acids. The CDR3 region has the DNA TGCGCCAGCAGCTTGGAGGGAGGAGTGAACACTGAAGCTTTCTTT. Translated: CASSLEGGVNTEAFF.

V is TRBV24-1 and J is TRBJ1-1; 10 nucleotides match TRBD1. CDR3 length equals 16 residues. Germline CDR1 and CDR2: KGHDR and SFDVKD. Losses at the gene ends were 6 bases for V and 3 bases for J; bases not matched to a gene: 9. CDR3 DNA sequence: TGTGCCACCAGTTCCCGGGACAGGGGTTCCCACACTGAAGCTTTCTTT. Its translation is CATSSRDRGSHTEAFF.

The genes are TRBV7-2 and TRBJ2-7, with 7 bases identical to TRBD2. Per germline, CDR1 SGHTA and CDR2 FQGNSA. The CDR3 contains 15 residues. V shed 1 base, J shed 2 bases, and the junction held 5 bases outside the gene matches. The CDR3: CASSLGPAGPYEQYF. The CDR3 DNA reads TGTGCCAGCAGCTTAGGTCCAGCGGGACCCTACGAGCAGTACTTC.

The J gene is TRBJ1-1, the V gene TRBV5-1, with 8 nucleotides matching TRBD1. After removal of 3 bases from V and 3 bases from J, the junction contained 7 bases not matched to a gene. The germline V gene encodes CDR1 SGHRS and CDR2 YFSETQ. The CDR3 totals 15 residues. Written as DNA, the CDR3 is TGCGCCAGCAGCTCGGCAGGGGGCTGGGACACTGAAGCTTTCTTT. Translating it yields CASSSAGGWDTEAFF.

V and J are TRBV2 and TRBJ1-5; possibly TRBD1 for D (6 bases). The CDR3 totals 14 residues. V was cut by 3 bases and J by 5 bases, with 11 bases left in between. The germline V gene encodes CDR1 SNHLY and CDR2 FYNNEI. For the CDR3, the DNA is TGTGCCAGCAGTGAGGGGGCGCGGTATCAGCCCCAGCATTTT. It encodes CASSEGARYQPQHF.

Only a few counts were recorded for this clone. J is TRBJ1-5 and V is TRBV19; TRBD1 matches at 8 bases. V gave up 5 bases and J gave up 6 bases; unmatched junction bases: 12. Germline V gives CDR1 LNHDA, CDR2 SQIVND (reference sequence). This CDR3 contains 16 residues. CDR3 region: CASSSIDRGGSQPQHF. The CDR3 nucleotides are TGTGCCAGTAGTTCGATTGACAGGGGAGGGAGTCAGCCCCAGCATTTT.

The V call is TRBV25-1, the J call TRBJ1-4, with a tentative D call TRBD1 (5 bases). The CDR3 is 15 residues long. Trimming took off 0 bases at V and 8 bases at J, with 13 bases between the two ends. Per the germline V gene, CDR1 is MGHDK and CDR2 is SYGVNS. The CDR3 coding sequence is TGTGCCAGCAGTGAATACTCAGGGTTAAGAGAAAAACTGTTTTTT. Its protein product is CASSEYSGLREKLFF.

V is TRBV7-9 and J is TRBJ2-1; possible D gene TRBD2, 6 bases. This CDR3 region has 15 residues. V was cut by 5 bases and J by 5 bases, with 16 bases left in between. The germline V gene encodes CDR1 SEHNR and CDR2 FQNEAQ (reference sequence). CDR3 nucleotide sequence: TGTGCCAGCAGCCTAGACATCGGGGGAGACAATGAGCAGTTCTTC. Its protein is CASSLDIGGDNEQFF.

This chain joins TRBV19 and TRBJ2-1, with 8 positions matching TRBD2. Germline V CDR1 and CDR2: LNHDA, SQIVND (reference sequence). The junction had 10 bases not matched to a gene; V was cut back by 7 bases and J by 8 bases. CDR3 size: 14 residues. CDR3 loop: CASNLGLAVDEQFF. In nucleotides, the CDR3 is TGTGCCAGTAACCTAGGACTAGCCGTCGATGAGCAGTTCTTC.

This clone has a handful of counts. The chain is built from TRBV14 and TRBJ1-2; D gene unclear. V dropped 1 base and J dropped 2 bases, with 5 bases sitting between them. CDR1 and CDR2 (germline): SGHDN, FVKESK. The CDR3 is 13 amino acids. The CDR3 here is CASSQVQNYGYTF. CDR3 DNA: TGTGCCAGCAGCCAAGTACAGAACTATGGCTACACCTTC.

This chain joins TRBV4-2 and TRBJ2-3; 7 positions agree with TRBD2. Trimming cost V 2 bases and J 7 bases; bases outside gene matches: 15. This CDR3 spans 17 amino acids. CDR1 LGHNA and CDR2 YNFKEQ come from the germline V gene. The CDR3 loop is CASSQLGGGVPGYTQYF. Here the CDR3 DNA reads TGTGCCAGCAGCCAATTGGGTGGGGGGGTACCAGGATATACGCAGTATTTT.

The chain couples TRBV11-2 to TRBJ1-1, with 8 bases aligning to TRBD1. Per the germline V gene, CDR1 is SGHAT and CDR2 is FQNNGV. V gave up 3 bases and J gave up 4 bases; unmatched junction bases: 1. This CDR3 is 13 amino acids long. CDR3 region: CASSFDRGTEAFF. DNA of the CDR3: TGTGCCAGCAGCTTCGACAGGGGCACTGAAGCTTTCTTT.

This sequence joins TRBV7-8 and TRBJ1-2, with 7 bases aligning to TRBD1. Germline loops: CDR1 SGHVS, CDR2 FQNEAQ. The CDR3 contains 15 residues. V lost 6 bases and J lost 1; bases outside the gene matches: 8. CDR3 in DNA: TGTGCCAGCAGGAAAGGCTCAGGGGGTAACTATGGCTACACCTTC. It encodes CASRKGSGGNYGYTF.

This clone was counted only a few times. The rearrangement joins TRBV7-6 to TRBJ1-5; TRBD1 matches 8 bases. Germline CDR1 SGHVS, CDR2 FNYEAQ. This CDR3 is built from 15 residues. J was trimmed by 9 bases and V by 5 bases; bases with no gene match: 12. The CDR3 protein is CASSLTQGAGGPQHF. CDR3 nucleotide sequence: TGTGCCAGCAGCCTCACCCAGGGGGCCGGCGGGCCCCAGCATTTT.

The V call is TRBV6-6, the J call TRBJ2-7; unclear D gene. CDR1 and CDR2 (germline): MNHNY, SVGAGI (reference sequence). V dropped 5 bases and J dropped 2 bases, with 7 bases sitting between them. This CDR3 region has 12 residues. The CDR3 protein is CASSALTYEQYF. CDR3 nucleotides: TGTGCCAGCAGTGCCCTAACCTACGAGCAGTACTTC.

This clone has just a few counts. The chain employs TRBV9 and TRBJ1-2; 7 nucleotides agree with TRBD1. V shed 3 bases and J 4 bases; nucleotides not matched to a gene: 12. Germline assignment: CDR1 SGDLS and CDR2 YYNGEE. The CDR3 covers 16 residues. Here the CDR3 DNA reads TGTGCCAGCAGCGCGACAGGGACGGCCCTAGGCTATGGCTACACCTTC. The encoded protein is CASSATGTALGYGYTF.

J is TRBJ2-5 and V is TRBV6-5, with D possibly being TRBD2 (6 bases). This CDR3 spans 15 amino acids. Trimming took off 2 bases at V and 3 bases at J, with 13 bases between the two ends. In germline, CDR1 is MNHEY, CDR2 SVGAGI. CDR3 loop: CASSYPLGGEETQYF. CDR3 DNA: TGTGCCAGCAGTTACCCCCTCGGGGGTGAAGAGACCCAGTACTTC.

This rearrangement joins TRBV9 to TRBJ1-1, with D perhaps TRBD1 (5 bases). CDR3 length equals 16 residues. With 4 bases removed from V and 0 bases from J, the gap between germline ends came to 16 bases. The germline gives CDR1 SGDLS, CDR2 YYNGEE. CDR3 bases: TGTGCCAGCAGCTCCCGGGGGGAGACCTTGAACACTGAAGCTTTCTTT. Protein sequence: CASSSRGETLNTEAFF.

The J gene is TRBJ1-5, the V gene TRBV19; TRBD1 matches at 8 bases. The length of the CDR3 is 16 residues. Per the germline V gene, CDR1 is LNHDA and CDR2 is SQIVND (reference sequence). Trimming removed 4 bases from V and 5 bases from J; junction bases left unmatched: 10. CDR3 amino acids: CASSKTGDPRDQPQHF. For the CDR3, the DNA is TGTGCCAGTAGTAAGACAGGGGACCCACGGGATCAGCCCCAGCATTTT. The full variable domain, its missing parts supplied by reference TRBV19 and TRBJ1-5, is DGGITQSPKYLFRKEGQNVTLSCEQNLNHDAMYWYRQDPGQGLRLIYYSQIVNDFQKGDIAEGYSVSREKKESFPLTVTSAQKNPTAFYLCASSKTGDPRDQPQHFGDGTRLSIL.

The rearrangement links TRBV27 to TRBJ2-1, with TRBD2 identical over 7 bases. The CDR3 spans 15 residues. Per germline, CDR1 MNHEY and CDR2 SMNVEV (reference sequence). With 6 bases clipped from V and 2 bases from J, the junction kept 7 bases outside the gene matches. As DNA, the CDR3 is TGTGCCAGCAGGGGTCGGGAGGACCCCTACAATGAGCAGTTCTTC. This gives the protein CASRGREDPYNEQFF.

The chain links TRBV29-1 to TRBJ2-7; 9 bases agree with TRBD2. Germline CDR1 reads SQVTM; CDR2 reads ANQGSEA. After removal of 1 base from V and 7 bases from J, the junction contained 5 bases not matched to a gene. The CDR3 spans 13 residues. CDR3 amino acids: CSVEAAGGREQYF. The CDR3 DNA is TGCAGCGTTGAAGCAGCGGGGGGTAGGGAGCAGTACTTC.

V gene TRBV6-5 combines with J gene TRBJ1-5, with 7 nucleotides matching TRBD1. The junction had 7 bases not matched to a gene; V was cut back by 6 bases and J by 5 bases. This CDR3 has 14 amino acids. From germline, CDR1 is MNHEY and CDR2 SVGAGI. The chain's CDR3 is CASRDDRAHQPQHF. The DNA of the CDR3 is TGTGCCAGCAGGGATGACAGGGCCCATCAGCCCCAGCATTTT.

The V gene is TRBV7-9, the J gene TRBJ2-3, with 12 bases matching TRBD2. The CDR3 covers 15 residues. Germline loops: CDR1 SEHNR, CDR2 FQNEAQ (reference sequence). V shed 5 bases and J 3 bases; nucleotides not matched to a gene: 3. CDR3 residues: CASSPTSGRTDTQYF. CDR3 DNA sequence: TGTGCCAGCAGCCCCACTAGCGGGAGGACAGATACGCAGTATTTT. Full variable domain (outside the CDR3, taken from reference TRBV7-9 and TRBJ2-3): DTGVSQNPRHKITKRGQNVTFRCDPISEHNRLYWYRQTLGQGPEFLTYFQNEAQLEKSRLLSDRFSAERPKGSFSTLEIQRTEQGDSAMYLCASSPTSGRTDTQYFGPGTRLTVL.

The chain couples TRBV2 to TRBJ1-5, with D perhaps TRBD1 (5 bases). The CDR3 contains 14 residues. Germline V CDR1 and CDR2: SNHLY, FYNNEI. Trimming shortened V by 5 bases and J by 3 bases, and 11 bases separated the two germline ends. CDR3 residues: CASSIDSNNQPQHF. DNA of the CDR3: TGTGCCAGCAGTATAGACAGTAACAATCAGCCCCAGCATTTT.

This chain connects TRBV9 to TRBJ1-3, with 10 bases fitting TRBD1. Germline lookup yields CDR1 SGDLS and CDR2 YYNGEE. V shed 5 bases, J shed 0 bases, and the junction held 5 bases outside the gene matches. This CDR3 is built from 16 residues. CDR3 loop: CASSETGGLSGNTIYF. For the CDR3, the DNA is TGTGCCAGCAGTGAGACAGGGGGCCTCTCTGGAAACACCATATATTTT.

The genes are TRBV19 and TRBJ2-2, with 8 bases lining up with TRBD2. V shed 3 bases and J 3 bases; nucleotides not matched to a gene: 6. CDR1 is LNHDA, CDR2 SQIVND, per germline (reference sequence). This CDR3 contains 16 residues. CDR3 bases: TGTGCCAGTAGTATCCGCCGGGGGGGCGACACCGGGGAGCTGTTTTTT. This gives the protein CASSIRRGGDTGELFF.

The chain is built from TRBV19 and TRBJ1-4; 7 nucleotides align to TRBD1. Germline CDR1 and CDR2: LNHDA and SQIVND (reference sequence). The V gene end was trimmed by 6 bases and the J gene end by 5 bases; junction bases not matched to a gene: 12. The CDR3 is made up of 16 amino acids. CDR3 DNA: TGTGCCAGTAGAGGTCGGGGACTGGGACAGAATGAAAAACTGTTTTTT. Translation gives CASRGRGLGQNEKLFF.

J is TRBJ2-7 and V is TRBV20-1; perhaps TRBD2 as D (5 bases). Trimming stripped 3 bases from V and 7 bases from J, with 19 bases between. From germline, CDR1 is DFQATT and CDR2 SNEGSKA (reference sequence). The CDR3 contains 14 residues. CDR3 nucleotides: TGCAGTGCTAGTCTCGGGGTCAGCCCTTGGGAGCAGTACTTC. Protein product: CSASLGVSPWEQYF.

This clone was seen a handful of times. The rearrangement links TRBV28 to TRBJ1-1, with 10 bases lining up with TRBD1. Germline CDR1 MDHEN, CDR2 SYDVKM. The V segment lost 2 bases and the J segment 3 bases; nucleotides outside the gene matches: 12. The CDR3 loop spans 18 amino acids. CDR3 sequence: CASSLIFGTGVGHTEAFF. For the CDR3, the DNA is TGTGCCAGCAGTTTAATTTTTGGGACAGGGGTTGGGCACACTGAAGCTTTCTTT.

The chain carries TRBV7-6 and TRBJ2-1; 10 bases align to TRBD2. CDR1 and CDR2 from the germline V gene are SGHVS and FNYEAQ. V was clipped by 1 base and J by 0 bases; unmatched bases: 6. The CDR3 has 18 residues. The CDR3 bases are TGTGCCAGCAGCTTAGGGACTAGCGGTGGGGTCTCCTACAATGAGCAGTTCTTC. Protein sequence: CASSLGTSGGVSYNEQFF.